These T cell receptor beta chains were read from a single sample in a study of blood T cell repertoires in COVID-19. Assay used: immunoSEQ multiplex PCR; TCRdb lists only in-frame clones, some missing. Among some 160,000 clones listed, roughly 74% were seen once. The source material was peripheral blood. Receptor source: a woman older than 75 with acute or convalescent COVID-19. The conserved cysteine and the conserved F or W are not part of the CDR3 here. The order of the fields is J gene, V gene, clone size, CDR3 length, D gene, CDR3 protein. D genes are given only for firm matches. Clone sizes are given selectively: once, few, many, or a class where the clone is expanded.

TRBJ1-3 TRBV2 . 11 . ASTSTSGNTIY
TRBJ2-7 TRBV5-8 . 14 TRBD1 ASSLFQGVNVYEQY
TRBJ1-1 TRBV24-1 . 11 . ATSESGNTEAF
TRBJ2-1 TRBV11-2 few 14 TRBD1 ASTPGQDPSYNEQF
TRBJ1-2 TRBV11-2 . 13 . ASSLGVRAIDGYT
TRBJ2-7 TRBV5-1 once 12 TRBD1 ASTRDRGLYEQY
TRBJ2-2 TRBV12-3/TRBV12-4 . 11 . ASSPAGTGELF
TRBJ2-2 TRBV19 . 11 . ASSTRSRGELF
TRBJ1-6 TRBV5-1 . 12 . ASSLQGDNSPLH
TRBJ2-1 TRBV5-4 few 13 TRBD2 ASSLESGGAGEQF
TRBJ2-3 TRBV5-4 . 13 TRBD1 ASSRPTGGEDTQY
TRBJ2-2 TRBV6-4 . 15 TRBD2 ASPSFIAGGNTGELF
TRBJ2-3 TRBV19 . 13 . ASSLSLLGTDTQY
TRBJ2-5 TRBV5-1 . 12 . ASSFLQGRETQY